This T cell receptor (beta chain) emerged from a study of T cell responses to AZD1222 COVID-19 vaccine. General study findings and limits: Spike-specific TCR repertoires showed rising breadth and depth after two AZD1222 doses. Per reports, nearly half of all spike-specific TCRs target regions that are unmutated in variants.

Trimming shortened V by 9 bases and J by 8 bases, and 16 bases separated the two germline ends. The CDR3 totals 13 residues. CDR1 is MNHNY, CDR2 SVGAGI, per germline (reference sequence). Profiling relied on immunoSEQ multiplex PCR, and the TCRdb table lists in-frame clones only, not all of them. In the table there are 130,000 to 150,000 clones, approximately 85% of which are singletons. To note about this clone: Its antigen is not identified.

This chain uses TRBV6-6 with TRBJ1-4; D remains ambiguous. The sample was peripheral blood, taken on day 0 of MenACWY control vaccination. This clonotype was obtained from an adult in good health. The DNA for the CDR3 is TGTGCCAGTATAGGGCAGGCCCACGAAAAACTGTTTTTT. It encodes CASIGQAHEKLFF.